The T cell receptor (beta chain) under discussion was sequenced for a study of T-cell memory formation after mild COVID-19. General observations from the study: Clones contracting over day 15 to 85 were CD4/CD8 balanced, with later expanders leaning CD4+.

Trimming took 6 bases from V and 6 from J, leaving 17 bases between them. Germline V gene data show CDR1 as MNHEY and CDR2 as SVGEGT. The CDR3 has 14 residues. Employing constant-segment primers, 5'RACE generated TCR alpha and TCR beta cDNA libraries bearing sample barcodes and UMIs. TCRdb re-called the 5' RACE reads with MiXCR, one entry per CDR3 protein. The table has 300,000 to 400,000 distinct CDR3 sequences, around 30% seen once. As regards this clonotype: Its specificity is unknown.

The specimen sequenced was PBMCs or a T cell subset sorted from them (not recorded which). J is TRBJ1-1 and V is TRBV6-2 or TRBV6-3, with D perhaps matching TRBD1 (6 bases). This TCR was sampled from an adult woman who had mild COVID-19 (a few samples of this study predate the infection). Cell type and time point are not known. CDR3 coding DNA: TGTGCCAGCAGCCCCCTTGGGGGGCGCGCTGAAGCTTTCTTT. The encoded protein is CASSPLGGRAEAFF.